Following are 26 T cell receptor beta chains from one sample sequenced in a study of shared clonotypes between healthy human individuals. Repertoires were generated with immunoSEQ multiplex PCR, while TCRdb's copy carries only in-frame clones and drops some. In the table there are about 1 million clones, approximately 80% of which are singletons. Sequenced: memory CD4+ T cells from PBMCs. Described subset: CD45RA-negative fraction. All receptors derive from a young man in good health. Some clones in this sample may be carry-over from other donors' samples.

The CDR3 nucleotides read TGCGCCAGCAGCTTGGCGGGTCTGCAAGAGACCCAGTACTTC. Its translation is CASSLAGLQETQYF. The chain uses TRBV5-1 and TRBJ2-5; D not certain. Per germline, CDR1 SGHRS and CDR2 YFSETQ. This CDR3 is 14 amino acids long. Trimming took off 0 bases at V and 2 bases at J, with 8 bases between the two ends.

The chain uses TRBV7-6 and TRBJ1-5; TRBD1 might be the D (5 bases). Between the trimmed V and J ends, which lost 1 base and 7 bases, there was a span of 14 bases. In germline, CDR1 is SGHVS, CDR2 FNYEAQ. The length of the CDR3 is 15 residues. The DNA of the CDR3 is TGTGCCAGCAGCTTAGGAGCAGGGCAGGGACAGCCCCAGCATTTT. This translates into CASSLGAGQGQPQHF.

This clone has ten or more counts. CDR3 residues: CAGGQKNTGELFF. In nucleotides, the CDR3 is TGTGCCGGCGGACAGAAGAACACCGGGGAGCTGTTTTTT. The chain employs TRBV6-1 and TRBJ2-2, with a weak D call TRBD1 (6 bases). There are 13 residues in the CDR3. Between the trimmed V and J ends, which lost 11 bases and 1 base, there was a span of 11 bases. Germline V gene lookup returns CDR1 MNHNS and CDR2 SASEGT.

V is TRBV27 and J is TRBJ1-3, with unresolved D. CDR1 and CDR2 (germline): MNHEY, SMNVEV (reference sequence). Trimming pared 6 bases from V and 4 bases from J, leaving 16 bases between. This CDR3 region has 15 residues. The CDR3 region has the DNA TGTGCCAGCAGCTCGCTGGGGTTGGGAGGAAACACCATATATTTT. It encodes CASSSLGLGGNTIYF.

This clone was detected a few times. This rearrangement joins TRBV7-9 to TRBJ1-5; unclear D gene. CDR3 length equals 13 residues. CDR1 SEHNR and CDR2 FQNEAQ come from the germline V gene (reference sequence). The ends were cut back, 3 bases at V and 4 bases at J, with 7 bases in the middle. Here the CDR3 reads CASSFEGNQPQHF. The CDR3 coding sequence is TGTGCCAGCAGCTTCGAGGGTAATCAGCCCCAGCATTTT.

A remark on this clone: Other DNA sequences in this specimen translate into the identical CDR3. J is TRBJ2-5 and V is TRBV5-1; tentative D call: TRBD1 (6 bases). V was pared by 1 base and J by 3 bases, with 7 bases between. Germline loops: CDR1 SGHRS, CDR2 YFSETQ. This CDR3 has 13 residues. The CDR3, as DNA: TGCGCCAGCAGCTTGTACAGGGAAGAGACCCAGTACTTC. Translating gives CASSLYREETQYF.

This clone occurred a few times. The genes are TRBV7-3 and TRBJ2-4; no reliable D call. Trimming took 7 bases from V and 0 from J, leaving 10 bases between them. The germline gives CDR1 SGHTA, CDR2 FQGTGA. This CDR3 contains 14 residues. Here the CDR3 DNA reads TGTGCCAGCATCCGGTTCCTAGCCAAAAACATTCAGTACTTC. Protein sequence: CASIRFLAKNIQYF.

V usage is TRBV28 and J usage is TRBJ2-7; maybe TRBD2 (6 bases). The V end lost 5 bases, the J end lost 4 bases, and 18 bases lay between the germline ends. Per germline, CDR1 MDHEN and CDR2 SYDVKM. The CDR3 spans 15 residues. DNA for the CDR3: TGTGCCAGCAGTGTCCGGGGTAGCGGAACTTACGAGCAGTACTTC. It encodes CASSVRGSGTYEQYF.

As DNA, the CDR3 is TGCAGCGTTGTGGCCGTCGACGAGCAGTACTTC. Protein: CSVVAVDEQYF. The genes are TRBV29-1 and TRBJ2-7; D uncertain. This CDR3 region has 11 residues. V was trimmed by 4 bases and J by 5 bases, leaving 9 bases between them. Germline lookup yields CDR1 SQVTM and CDR2 ANQGSEA.

The CDR3 loop is CASSLTREDRAVGYTF. The CDR3 DNA is TGTGCCAGCAGCTTAACACGAGAAGACAGGGCGGTAGGCTACACCTTC. The chain uses TRBV7-3 and TRBJ1-2, with TRBD1 matching over 7 bases. The CDR3 covers 16 residues. Germline values: CDR1 SGHTA, CDR2 FQGTGA. J lost 8 bases, V lost 0 bases, and 12 bases had no gene match.

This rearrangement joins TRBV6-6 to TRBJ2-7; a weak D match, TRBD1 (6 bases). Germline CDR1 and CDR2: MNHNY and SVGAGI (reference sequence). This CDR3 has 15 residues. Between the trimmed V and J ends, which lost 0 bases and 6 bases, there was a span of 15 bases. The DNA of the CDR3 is TGTGCCAGCAGTTACTCGATTGTCGCAGGGGCCGAGCAGTACTTC. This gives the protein CASSYSIVAGAEQYF.

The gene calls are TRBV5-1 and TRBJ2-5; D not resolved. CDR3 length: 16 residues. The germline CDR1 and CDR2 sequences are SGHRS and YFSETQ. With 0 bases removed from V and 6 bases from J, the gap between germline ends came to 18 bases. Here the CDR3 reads CASSLGLTDGVKTQYF. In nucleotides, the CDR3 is TGCGCCAGCAGCTTGGGTTTAACGGACGGTGTGAAGACCCAGTACTTC.

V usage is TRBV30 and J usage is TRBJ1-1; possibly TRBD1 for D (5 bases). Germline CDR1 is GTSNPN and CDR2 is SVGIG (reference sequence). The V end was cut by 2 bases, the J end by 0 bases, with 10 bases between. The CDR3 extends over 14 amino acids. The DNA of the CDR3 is TGTGCCTGGAGTCCAGGACATTTGAACACTGAAGCTTTCTTT. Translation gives CAWSPGHLNTEAFF.

The CDR3 region is CASSRRRLAGGAGELFF. The CDR3 nucleotides read TGTGCCAGCAGCCGCAGGAGACTAGCGGGAGGGGCCGGGGAGCTGTTTTTT. The chain links TRBV7-2 to TRBJ2-2; 14 bases agree with TRBD2. The CDR3 has 17 residues. Germline V gives CDR1 SGHTA, CDR2 FQGNSA. V shed 5 bases, J shed 6 bases, and the junction held 8 bases outside the gene matches.

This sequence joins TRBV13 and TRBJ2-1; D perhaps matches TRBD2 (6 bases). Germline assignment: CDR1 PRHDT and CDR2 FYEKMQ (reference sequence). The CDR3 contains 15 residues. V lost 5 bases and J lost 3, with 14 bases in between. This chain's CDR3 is CASSQKRAYYNEQFF. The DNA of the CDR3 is TGTGCCAGCAGCCAAAAGCGGGCGTACTACAATGAGCAGTTCTTC. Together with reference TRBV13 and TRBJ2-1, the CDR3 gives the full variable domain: AAGVIQSPRHLIKEKRETATLKCYPIPRHDTVYWYQQGPGQDPQFLISFYEKMQSDKGSIPDRFSAQQFSDYHSELNMSSLELGDSALYFCASSQKRAYYNEQFFGPGTRLTVL.

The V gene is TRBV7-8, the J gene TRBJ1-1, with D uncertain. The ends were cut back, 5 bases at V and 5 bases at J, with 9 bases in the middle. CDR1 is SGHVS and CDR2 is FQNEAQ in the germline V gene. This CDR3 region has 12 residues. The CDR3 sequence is CASSRGVTEAFF. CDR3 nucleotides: TGTGCCAGCAGCCGTGGGGTGACTGAAGCTTTCTTT.

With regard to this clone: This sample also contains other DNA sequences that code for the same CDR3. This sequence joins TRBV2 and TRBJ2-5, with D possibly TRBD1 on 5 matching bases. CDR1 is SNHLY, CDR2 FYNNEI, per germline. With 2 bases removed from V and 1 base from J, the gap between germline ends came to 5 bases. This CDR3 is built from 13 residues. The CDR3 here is CASSEQGQETQYF. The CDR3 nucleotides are TGTGCCAGCAGTGAACAGGGCCAAGAGACCCAGTACTTC.

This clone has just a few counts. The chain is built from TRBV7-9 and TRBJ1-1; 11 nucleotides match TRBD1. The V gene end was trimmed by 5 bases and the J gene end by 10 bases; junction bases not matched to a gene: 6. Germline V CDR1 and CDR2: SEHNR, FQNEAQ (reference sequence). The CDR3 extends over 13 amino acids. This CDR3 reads CASSERTGGAAFF. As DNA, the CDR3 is TGTGCCAGCAGCGAAAGGACAGGGGGCGCAGCTTTCTTT.

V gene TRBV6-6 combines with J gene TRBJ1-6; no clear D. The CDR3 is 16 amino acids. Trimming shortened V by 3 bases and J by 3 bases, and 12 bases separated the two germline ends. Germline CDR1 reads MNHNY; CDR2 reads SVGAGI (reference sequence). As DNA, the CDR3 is TGTGCCAGCAGTTATTCCGGATCCCACTATAATTCACCCCTCCACTTT. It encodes CASSYSGSHYNSPLHF.

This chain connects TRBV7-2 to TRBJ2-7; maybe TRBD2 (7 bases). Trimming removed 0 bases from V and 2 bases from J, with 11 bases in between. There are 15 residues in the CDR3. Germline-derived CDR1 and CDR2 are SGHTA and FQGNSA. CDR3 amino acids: CASSLAGGATYEQYF. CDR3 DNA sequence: TGTGCCAGCAGCTTAGCTGGGGGGGCTACCTACGAGCAGTACTTC.

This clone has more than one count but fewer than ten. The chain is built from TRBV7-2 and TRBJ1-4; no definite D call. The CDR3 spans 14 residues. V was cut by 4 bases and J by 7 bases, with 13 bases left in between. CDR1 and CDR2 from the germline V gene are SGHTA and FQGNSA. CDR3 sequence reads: CASSSRELGEKLFF. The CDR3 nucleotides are TGTGCCAGCAGCTCCCGAGAACTAGGTGAAAAACTGTTTTTT.

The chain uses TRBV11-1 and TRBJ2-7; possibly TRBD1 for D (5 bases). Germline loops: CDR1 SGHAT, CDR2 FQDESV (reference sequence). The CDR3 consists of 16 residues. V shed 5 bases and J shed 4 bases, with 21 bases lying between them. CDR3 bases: TGTGCCAGCAGCCAGAGCTACAGGTTCTTCGGATACGAGCAGTACTTC. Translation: CASSQSYRFFGYEQYF.

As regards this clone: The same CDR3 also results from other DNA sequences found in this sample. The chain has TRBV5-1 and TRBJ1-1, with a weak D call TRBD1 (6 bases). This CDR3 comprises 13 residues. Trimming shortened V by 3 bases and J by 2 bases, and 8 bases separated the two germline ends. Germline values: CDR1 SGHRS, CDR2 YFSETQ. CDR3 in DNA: TGCGCCAGCAGCTCACAGGGTAACACTGAAGCTTTCTTT. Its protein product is CASSSQGNTEAFF.

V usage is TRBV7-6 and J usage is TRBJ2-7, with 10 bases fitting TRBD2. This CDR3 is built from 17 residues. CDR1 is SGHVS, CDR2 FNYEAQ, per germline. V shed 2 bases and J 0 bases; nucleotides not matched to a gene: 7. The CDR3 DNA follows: TGTGCCAGCAGCTTATTTGGTTCTAGCGGGGGCTCCTACGAGCAGTACTTC. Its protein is CASSLFGSSGGSYEQYF.

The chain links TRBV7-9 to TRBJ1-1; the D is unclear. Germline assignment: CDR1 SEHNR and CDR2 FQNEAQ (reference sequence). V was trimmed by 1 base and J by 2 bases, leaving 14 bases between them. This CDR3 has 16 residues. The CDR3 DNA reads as TGTGCCAGCAGCTTAGAGAAATCAGCTATAAACACTGAAGCTTTCTTT. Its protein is CASSLEKSAINTEAFF. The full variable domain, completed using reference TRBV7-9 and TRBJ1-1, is DTGVSQNPRHKITKRGQNVTFRCDPISEHNRLYWYRQTLGQGPEFLTYFQNEAQLEKSRLLSDRFSAERPKGSFSTLEIQRTEQGDSAMYLCASSLEKSAINTEAFFGQGTRLTVV.

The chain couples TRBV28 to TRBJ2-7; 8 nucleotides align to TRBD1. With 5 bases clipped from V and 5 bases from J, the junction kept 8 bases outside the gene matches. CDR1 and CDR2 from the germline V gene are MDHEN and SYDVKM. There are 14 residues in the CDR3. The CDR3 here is CASSRTGSSHEQYF. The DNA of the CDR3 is TGTGCCAGCAGTCGGACAGGGTCTAGCCACGAGCAGTACTTC.